This passage covers 10 T cell receptor beta chains from one sample sequenced in a study of blood T cells in healthy people across ages. It was with a sample-barcoded 5' primer and a J-beta primer mix that a second PCR of roughly 7 to 11 cycles was run. MiXCR, applied by TCRdb to the 5' RACE reads, yields one record per CDR3 protein. The data hold some 850,000 distinct CDR3 sequences, with 20% to 30% observed a single time. These same records also appear under a second study, on T cells of mothers and their children.

Sequencing input: blood. Receptors originate from a boy aged 10-17 years in good health.

This clonotype has just one count. The chain joins TRBV4-1 to TRBJ1-2; D uncertain. V lost 0 bases, J lost 4 bases, and 9 bases lay in between. Germline lookup yields CDR1 MGHRA and CDR2 YSYEKL. This CDR3 contains 14 residues. The CDR3: CASSQDPVGYGYTF. The DNA of the CDR3 is TGCGCCAGCAGCCAAGATCCGGTAGGCTATGGCTACACCTTC.

Many counts were recorded for this clonotype. J is TRBJ2-5 and V is TRBV24-1; D is ambiguous. The length of the CDR3 is 11 residues. Between the trimmed V and J ends, which lost 6 bases and 2 bases, there was a span of 3 bases. Germline V lookup: CDR1 KGHDR, CDR2 SFDVKD. The CDR3 DNA is TGTGCCACCAGTCTGCAAGAGACCCAGTACTTC. Protein: CATSLQETQYF.

The chain employs TRBV7-6 and TRBJ1-4; D is possibly TRBD1 (6 bases). CDR1 SGHVS and CDR2 FNYEAQ come from the germline V gene. The CDR3 loop spans 14 amino acids. Trimming cost V 7 bases and J 7 bases, with 16 bases left between them. The CDR3 region is CASTSGDQREKLFF. DNA for the CDR3: TGTGCCAGCACCTCAGGGGATCAGCGTGAAAAACTGTTTTTT.

In its sample, this clonotype was seen once. The genes are TRBV7-2 and TRBJ2-1; tentatively, D is TRBD2 (6 bases). The DNA matches TRBJ2-7 better at its end, which makes the J call doubtful. CDR3 length equals 14 residues. In germline, CDR1 is SGHTA, CDR2 FQGNSA. The CDR3 sequence: CASSSGLHSYEQYF. The CDR3, as DNA: TGTGCCAGCAGCTCGGGACTCCACTCCTACGAGCAGTACTTC.

The gene calls are TRBV5-1 and TRBJ2-5; D gene ambiguous. The J call may be incorrect, as the DNA end agrees better with TRBJ2-1. Germline-derived CDR1 and CDR2 are SGHRS and YFSETQ. This CDR3 is 11 amino acids long. The CDR3 spells CASNAIGEQFF. The CDR3 DNA reads as TGCGCCAGCAACGCGATTGGTGAGCAGTTCTTC.

In regard to this clonotype: Likely a read error: the CDR3 ends without its conserved phenylalanine or tryptophan. This chain links TRBV7-9 with TRBJ2-1; 9 bases line up with TRBD1. The germline V gene encodes CDR1 SEHNR and CDR2 FQNEAQ (reference sequence). The V gene end was trimmed by 4 bases and the J gene end by 8 bases; junction bases not matched to a gene: 9. The CDR3 runs 15 residues. The CDR3 sequence is CASSSPGTGKDEQFS. The DNA of the CDR3 is TGTGCCAGCAGCTCGCCCGGGACAGGGAAAGATGAGCAGTTCTCC.

As for this clonotype: The junction departs from germline at one end; a sequencing error may be responsible. The rearrangement links TRBV12-3 or TRBV12-4 to TRBJ2-1; 10 bases line up with TRBD2. The CDR3 has 16 residues. CDR3 residues: CARSTIAGGSYNEQFF. As DNA, the CDR3 is TGTGCCCGCAGTACTATAGCGGGGGGTTCCTACAATGAGCAGTTCTTC.

This rearrangement joins TRBV20-1 to TRBJ1-4; D not resolved. Per the germline V gene, CDR1 is DFQATT and CDR2 is SNEGSKA (reference sequence). V lost 5 bases and J lost 4, with 11 bases in between. The CDR3 loop spans 13 amino acids. The CDR3 bases are TGCAGTGCTGTTCAAGGAAGTAATGAAAAACTGTTTTTT. Protein product: CSAVQGSNEKLFF.

This clonotype was counted between two and nine times. CDR3 bases: TGCGCCAGCAGTCAATCTAGCATGCCCAATGAAAAACTGTTTTTT. Translation gives CASSQSSMPNEKLFF. The chain recombines TRBV23-1 with TRBJ1-4; D gene ambiguous. TRBV23-1 is an ORF for which the function is uncertain. CDR3 size: 15 residues. V gave up 0 bases and J gave up 5 bases, with 10 bases separating them.

This clonotype was counted only a few times. The J gene is TRBJ2-5, the V gene TRBV20-1; 10 nucleotides align to TRBD1. This CDR3 spans 13 amino acids. V gave up 6 bases and J gave up 2 bases; unmatched junction bases: 3. Germline V gene data show CDR1 as DFQATT and CDR2 as SNEGSKA (reference sequence). This CDR3 reads CSARTGGQETQYF. CDR3 sequence (DNA): TGCAGTGCCAGGACAGGGGGGCAAGAGACCCAGTACTTC.